This T cell receptor (beta chain) was captured in a study of cytomegalovirus exposure and HLA in healthy donors. Overall study results and limits: Most TCR beta V segments were productive about 90% or about 30% of the time in an earlier analysis.

With respect to this clone: Its antigen is unidentified.

Germline CDR1 is SGHTA and CDR2 is FQGNSA. V was pared by 1 base and J by 2 bases, with 11 bases between. This CDR3 is 15 amino acids long. 60 Vbeta and 13 Jbeta primers were used in PCR. This table comes from immunoSEQ multiplex PCR, and its TCRdb copy is limited to in-frame clones, with some not included. The sample lists some 160,000 clones; roughly 68% were seen once. Samples came from healthy bone marrow donors. V gene TRBV7-2 combines with J gene TRBJ1-2; a possible D gene is TRBD1 (6 bases). This receptor was obtained from a man between 60 and 70 years old in good health and CMV-seronegative. Sequencing was carried out using PBMCs. The CDR3 reads CASSLGYGQNYGYTF. As DNA, the CDR3 is TGTGCCAGCAGCTTAGGCTACGGACAGAACTATGGCTACACCTTC.